This passage covers 7 T cell receptor beta chains from one sample sequenced in a study of blood T cell repertoires in COVID-19. Here immunoSEQ multiplex PCR was the method, and the copy in TCRdb shows in-frame clones only, minus some. Here the sample spans around 250,000 clones, approximately 78% being singletons. Sequences were obtained from peripheral blood. These TCRs come from a woman younger than 35 with acute or convalescent COVID-19.

This clone appeared once. The chain employs TRBV27 and TRBJ1-2, with 8 bases fitting TRBD1. The germline CDR1 and CDR2 sequences are MNHEY and SMNVEV (reference sequence). The CDR3 totals 16 residues. Trimming cost V 0 bases and J 4 bases; bases outside gene matches: 7. CDR3 residues: CASSLSWTGSSYGYTF. In DNA form, the CDR3 reads TGTGCCAGCAGTTTATCCTGGACAGGGAGTAGCTATGGCTACACCTTC.

Remarks on this clone: The same CDR3 arises from other DNA sequences in this sample as well. The V gene is TRBV6-5, the J gene TRBJ1-5; the D is unclear. CDR3 length: 13 residues. Trimming stripped 0 bases from V and 3 bases from J, with 3 bases between. CDR1 MNHEY and CDR2 SVGAGI come from the germline V gene. The CDR3 sequence: CASSYSYNQPQHF. The DNA of the CDR3 is TGTGCCAGCAGTTACTCGTACAATCAGCCCCAGCATTTT.

This chain connects TRBV5-1 to TRBJ2-3; 12 bases match TRBD2. The V gene's germline CDR1 is SGHRS and CDR2 YFSETQ. The CDR3 covers 15 residues. V gave up 1 base and J gave up 6 bases; unmatched junction bases: 3. The CDR3 DNA reads as TGCGCCAGCAGCTTGACTAGCGGGAGGTCGGATACGCAGTATTTT. Residues: CASSLTSGRSDTQYF. Using reference TRBV5-1 and TRBJ2-3 for the parts outside the CDR3, the full variable domain is KAGVTQTPRYLIKTRGQQVTLSCSPISGHRSVSWYQQTPGQGLQFLFEYFSETQRNKGNFPGRFSGRQFSNSRSEMNVSTLELGDSALYLCASSLTSGRSDTQYFGPGTRLTVL.

The chain links TRBV7-8 to TRBJ2-3; D perhaps matches TRBD2 (6 bases). Trimming stripped 4 bases from V and 8 bases from J, with 10 bases between. The CDR3 spans 12 residues. CDR1 is SGHVS, CDR2 FQNEAQ, per germline. CDR3 sequence (DNA): TGTGCCAGCAGCTCACGGGGGATTACGCAGTATTTT. Amino acids: CASSSRGITQYF.

The CDR3 loop is CASSQGVDRAVGNYGYTF. CDR3 DNA sequence: TGTGCCAGCAGCCAGGGTGTAGACAGGGCTGTAGGGAACTATGGCTACACCTTC. The chain is built from TRBV5-6 and TRBJ1-2; the match to TRBD1 covers 7 bases. Per the germline V gene, CDR1 is SGHDT and CDR2 is YYEEEE. Losses at the gene ends were 4 bases for V and 2 bases for J; bases not matched to a gene: 17. This CDR3 has 18 amino acids.

This clone occurred a few times. This chain joins TRBV6-2 or TRBV6-3 and TRBJ1-3, with D unclear. The germline gives CDR1 MNHEY, CDR2 SVGEGT. V lost 2 bases, J lost 4 bases, and 18 bases lay in between. This CDR3 has 17 residues. Here the CDR3 reads CASSYRGYVSVGNTIYF. The DNA of the CDR3 is TGTGCCAGCAGTTACCGAGGTTACGTGTCAGTAGGAAACACCATATATTTT.

The chain is built from TRBV3-1 (or the pseudogene TRBV3-2) and TRBJ2-3; 7 bases are a match to TRBD1. The germline CDR1 and CDR2 sequences are LGHDT and YNNKEL (reference sequence). V shed 0 bases and J 7 bases; nucleotides not matched to a gene: 4. This CDR3 contains 14 residues. Here the CDR3 DNA reads TGTGCCAGCAGCCAAGATGTCAGGGGGAATACGCAGTATTTT. This translates into CASSQDVRGNTQYF.